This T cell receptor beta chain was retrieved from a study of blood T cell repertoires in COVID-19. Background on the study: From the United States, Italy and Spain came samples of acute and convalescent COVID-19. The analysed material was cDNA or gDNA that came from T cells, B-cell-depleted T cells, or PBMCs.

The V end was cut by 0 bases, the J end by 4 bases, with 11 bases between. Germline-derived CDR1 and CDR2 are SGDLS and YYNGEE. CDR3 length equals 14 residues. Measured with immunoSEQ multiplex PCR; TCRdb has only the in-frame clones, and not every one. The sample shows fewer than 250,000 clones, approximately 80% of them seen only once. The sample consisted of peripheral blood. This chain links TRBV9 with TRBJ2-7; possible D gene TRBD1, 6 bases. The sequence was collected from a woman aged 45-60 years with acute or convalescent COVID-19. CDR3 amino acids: CASSVGGGRYEQYF. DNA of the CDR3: TGTGCCAGCAGCGTAGGTGGGGGCAGGTACGAGCAGTACTTC. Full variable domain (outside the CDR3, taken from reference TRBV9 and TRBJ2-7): DSGVTQTPKHLITATGQRVTLRCSPRSGDLSVYWYQQSLDQGLQFLIQYYNGEERAKGNILERFSAQQFPDLHSELNLSSLELGDSALYFCASSVGGGRYEQYFGPGTRLTVT.